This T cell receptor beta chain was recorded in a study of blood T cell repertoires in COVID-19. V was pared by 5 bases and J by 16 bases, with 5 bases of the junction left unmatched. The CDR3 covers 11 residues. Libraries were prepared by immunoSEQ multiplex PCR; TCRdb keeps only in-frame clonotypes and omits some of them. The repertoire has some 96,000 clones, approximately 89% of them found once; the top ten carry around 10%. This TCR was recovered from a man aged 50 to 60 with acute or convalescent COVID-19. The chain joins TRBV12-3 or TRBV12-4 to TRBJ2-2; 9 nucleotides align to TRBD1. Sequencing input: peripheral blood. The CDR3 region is CASSIGTGRFF. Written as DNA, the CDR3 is TGTGCCAGCAGTATCGGGACAGGGAGGTTTTTT.